Shown below are 6 T cell receptor beta chains from a single sample sequenced in a study of T-cell memory formation after mild COVID-19. TCRdb reanalysed the 5' RACE reads using MiXCR and keeps one entry per CDR3 protein. Among approximately 210,000 distinct CDR3 sequences listed, approximately 30% were seen once. Sequencing was performed on PBMCs or a T cell subset sorted from them (not recorded which). The receptors derive from an adult woman who had mild COVID-19 (a few samples of this study predate the infection). Cell type and time point are not known.

The chain recombines TRBV7-2 with TRBJ2-7; D is perhaps TRBD1 (5 bases). Germline CDR1 and CDR2: SGHTA and FQGNSA. V lost 1 base and J lost 0, with 7 bases in between. CDR3 length equals 14 residues. This CDR3 reads CASSLGQISYEQYF. The CDR3 DNA follows: TGTGCCAGCAGCTTAGGACAGATCTCCTACGAGCAGTACTTC.

The rearrangement joins TRBV29-1 to TRBJ1-1, with TRBD1 matching over 7 bases. Germline CDR1 is SQVTM and CDR2 is ANQGSEA. CDR3 size: 15 residues. V shed 3 bases, J shed 3 bases, and the junction held 10 bases outside the gene matches. CDR3 sequence reads: CSVDRAGGRDTEAFF. The CDR3 DNA reads TGCAGCGTTGATCGGGCAGGGGGAAGGGACACTGAAGCTTTCTTT.

V and J are TRBV7-8 and TRBJ2-7, with D possibly TRBD1 on 5 matching bases. The ends were cut back, 4 bases at V and 6 bases at J, with 13 bases in the middle. Germline V gene data show CDR1 as SGHVS and CDR2 as FQNEAQ. This CDR3 contains 13 residues. The CDR3 is CASSSGIYREQYF. CDR3 DNA sequence: TGTGCCAGCAGCTCAGGGATCTACCGCGAGCAGTACTTC.

This clonotype was counted between two and nine times. The CDR3 region is CASSYRKETQYF. CDR3 DNA: TGTGCCAGCAGTTACAGGAAAGAGACCCAGTACTTC. The chain links TRBV6-2 or TRBV6-3 to TRBJ2-5, with D unclear. The CDR3 sequence is 12 residues long. Germline V CDR1 and CDR2: MNHEY, SVGEGT. The V gene lost 2 bases and the J gene lost 3 bases, with 4 bases spanning the gap.

This clonotype was detected a few times. This chain connects TRBV4-1 to TRBJ2-5; D gene uncertain. CDR1 and CDR2 from the germline V gene are MGHRA and YSYEKL. The CDR3 totals 14 residues. Between the trimmed V and J ends, which lost 4 bases and 1 base, there was a span of 10 bases. CDR3 nucleotides: TGCGCCAGCAGCCTAGGGTGGATCCAAGAGACCCAGTACTTC. This translates into CASSLGWIQETQYF.

The V call is TRBV20-1, the J call TRBJ2-1; 7 bases line up with TRBD1. The CDR3 spans 12 residues. V dropped 6 bases and J dropped 8; count of bases not matched to a gene: 7. The V gene's germline CDR1 is DFQATT and CDR2 SNEGSKA (reference sequence). This chain's CDR3 is CSARQGGDEQFF. The CDR3 bases are TGCAGTGCCAGACAGGGCGGCGATGAGCAGTTCTTC.